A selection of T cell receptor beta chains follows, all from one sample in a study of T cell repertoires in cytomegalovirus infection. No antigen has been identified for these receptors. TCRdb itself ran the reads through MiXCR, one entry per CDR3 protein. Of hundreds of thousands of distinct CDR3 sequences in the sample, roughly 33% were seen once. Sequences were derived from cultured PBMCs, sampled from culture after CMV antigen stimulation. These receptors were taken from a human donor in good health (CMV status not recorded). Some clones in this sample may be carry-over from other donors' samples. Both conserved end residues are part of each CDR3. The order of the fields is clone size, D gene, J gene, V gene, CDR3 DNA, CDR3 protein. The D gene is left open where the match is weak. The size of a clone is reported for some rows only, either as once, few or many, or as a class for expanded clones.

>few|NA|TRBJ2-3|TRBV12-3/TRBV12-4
TGTGCCAGCAGTTCCCAAGTGGGGGTCACAGATACGCAGTATTTT
CASSSQVGVTDTQYF
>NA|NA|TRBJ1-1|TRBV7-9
TGTGCCAGCAGCTGGGGCCCAGGGAACACTGAAGCTTTCTTT
CASSWGPGNTEAFF
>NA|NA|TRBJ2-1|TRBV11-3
TGTGCCAGCCTTCAAGGGGGGGCAGTAAATGAGCAGTTCTTC
CASLQGGAVNEQFF
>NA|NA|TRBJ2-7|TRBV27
TGTGCCAGCAGTTTAAAGACTTGGTCGGGGTACGAGCAGTACTTC
CASSLKTWSGYEQYF
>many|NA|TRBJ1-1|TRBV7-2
TGTGCCAGCAGCCACGGACGGAACACTGAAGCTTTCTTT
CASSHGRNTEAFF
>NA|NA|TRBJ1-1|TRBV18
TGTGCCAGCTCACCCGGCAGTGAAAAGACCGAAGCTTTCTTT
CASSPGSEKTEAFF
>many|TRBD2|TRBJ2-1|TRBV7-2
TGTGCCAGCAGCTTGCAGAGCGGGGGGGCCGGCAATGAGCAGTTCTTC
CASSLQSGGAGNEQFF
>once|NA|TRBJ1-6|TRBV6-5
TGTGCCAGCAGCGACTTTCCGAATTCACCCCTCCACTTT
CASSDFPNSPLHF
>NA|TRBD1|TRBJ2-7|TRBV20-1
TGCAGTGCTAGACTACGACATACGACAGGGTTCTCCTACGAGCAGTACTTC
CSARLRHTTGFSYEQYF
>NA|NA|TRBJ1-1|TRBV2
TGTGCCAGCACCGGAGTTGATATATCAGGTGAAGCTTTCTTT
CASTGVDISGEAFF
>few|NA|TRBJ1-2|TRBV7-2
TGTGCCAGCAGCTTACATCCAGGGACCTATGGCTACACCTTC
CASSLHPGTYGYTF
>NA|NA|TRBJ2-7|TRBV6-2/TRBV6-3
TGTGCCAGCAGTTACTCGAGGATTAGATTGACTTCGGGAGATGTGTACTTC
CASSYSRIRLTSGDVYF
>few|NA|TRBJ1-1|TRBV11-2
TGTGCCAGCAGCTTAGGTTTTCAGGGGCTGGACACTGAAGCTTTCTTT
CASSLGFQGLDTEAFF
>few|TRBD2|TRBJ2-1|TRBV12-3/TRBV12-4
TGTGCCAGCAGCCAGACTCGGGGGGGCCATGAGCAGTTCTTC
CASSQTRGGHEQFF
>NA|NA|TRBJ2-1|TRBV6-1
TGTGCCAGCTTGCGGAATGAGTGGCAGTTCTTC
CASLRNEWQFF
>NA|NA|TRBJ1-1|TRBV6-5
TGTGCCAGCAGTTACATCGACAGCAGGAACACTGAAGCTTTCTTT
CASSYIDSRNTEAFF
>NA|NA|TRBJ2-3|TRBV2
TGTGCCAGCAGTGAGGGAACTAGCACAGATACGCAGTATTTT
CASSEGTSTDTQYF
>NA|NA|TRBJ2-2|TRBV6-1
TGTGCCAGCAGTTTCTTCACGTTTGCGGACACGAACACCGGGGAGCTGTTTTTT
CASSFFTFADTNTGELFF
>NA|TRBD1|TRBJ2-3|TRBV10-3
TGTGCCATCAGTCTCCGAGGGGGCGGGGATACGCAGTATTTT
CAISLRGGGDTQYF
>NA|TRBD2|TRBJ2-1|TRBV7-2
TGTGCCAGCAGCCCCCGGGAGGCTAGCGGGAGGGCCAATGAGCAGTTCTTC
CASSPREASGRANEQFF